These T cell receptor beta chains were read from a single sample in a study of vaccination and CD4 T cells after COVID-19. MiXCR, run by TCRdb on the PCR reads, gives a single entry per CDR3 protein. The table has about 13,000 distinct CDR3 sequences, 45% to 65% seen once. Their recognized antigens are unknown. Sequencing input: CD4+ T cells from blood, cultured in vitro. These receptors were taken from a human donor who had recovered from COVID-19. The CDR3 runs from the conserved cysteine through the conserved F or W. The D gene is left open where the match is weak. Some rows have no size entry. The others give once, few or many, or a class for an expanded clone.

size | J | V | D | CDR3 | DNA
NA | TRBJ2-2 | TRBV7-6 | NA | CASSQRTDSNTGELFF | TGTGCCAGCAGCCAGCGGACGGATTCGAACACCGGGGAGCTGTTTTTT
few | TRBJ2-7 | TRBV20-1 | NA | CSARRPFLGLIYEQYF | TGCAGTGCTAGACGACCTTTTCTAGGACTGATCTACGAGCAGTACTTC
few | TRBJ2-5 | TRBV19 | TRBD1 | CASSKPSGGGKETQYF | TGTGCCAGTAGCAAACCCTCAGGGGGCGGAAAGGAGACCCAGTACTTC
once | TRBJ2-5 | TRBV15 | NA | CATSKAGAGRETQYF | TGTGCCACCAGCAAGGCTGGCGCAGGGAGAGAGACCCAGTACTTC
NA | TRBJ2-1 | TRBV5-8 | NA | CASSLEVEQFF | TGTGCCAGCAGCTTGGAGGTTGAGCAGTTCTTC
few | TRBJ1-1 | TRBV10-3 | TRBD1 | CASDRGTPIRNTEAFF | TGTGCTTCCGACAGGGGGACACCAATACGGAACACTGAAGCTTTCTTT
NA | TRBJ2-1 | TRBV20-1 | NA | CSANRQVQFNEQFF | TGCAGTGCTAATCGTCAGGTACAATTCAATGAGCAGTTCTTC
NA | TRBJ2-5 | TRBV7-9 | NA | CASSLAQDQETQYF | TGTGCCAGCAGCTTAGCTCAGGACCAAGAGACCCAGTACTTC
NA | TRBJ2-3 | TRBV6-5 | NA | CASSYVLPSPTDTQYF | TGTGCCAGCAGTTACGTTCTCCCTAGTCCCACAGATACGCAGTATTTT
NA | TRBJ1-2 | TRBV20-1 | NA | CSAREGSGIFGYTF | TGCAGTGCTAGAGAGGGCTCCGGGATATTCGGCTACACCTTC
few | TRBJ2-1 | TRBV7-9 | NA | CASSSNRVSEQFF | TGTGCCAGCAGCTCAAACAGGGTTAGTGAGCAGTTCTTC
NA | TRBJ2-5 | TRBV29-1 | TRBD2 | CSVRLAGQETQYF | TGCAGCGTAAGACTAGCGGGACAAGAGACCCAGTACTTC
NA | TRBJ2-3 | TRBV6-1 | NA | CASSGTTDTQYF | TGTGCCAGTTCAGGGACGACAGATACGCAGTATTTT
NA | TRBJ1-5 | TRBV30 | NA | CAWNSGLANQPQHF | TGTGCCTGGAATTCTGGCCTCGCAAATCAGCCCCAGCATTTT
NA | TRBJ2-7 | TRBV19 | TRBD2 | CASRTSGSSYEQYF | TGTGCCAGTAGGACTAGCGGGAGCTCCTACGAGCAGTACTTC
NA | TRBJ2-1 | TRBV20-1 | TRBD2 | CSARFSGGRAYNEQFF | TGCAGTGCTAGATTCTCTGGCGGGAGGGCCTACAATGAGCAGTTCTTC
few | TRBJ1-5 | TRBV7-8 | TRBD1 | CASSLTSTGWNQPQHF | TGTGCCAGCAGCTTAACATCGACAGGGTGGAATCAGCCCCAGCATTTT
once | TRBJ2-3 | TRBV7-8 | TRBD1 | CASSSRGWGTQYF | TGTGCCAGCAGCTCCAGGGGGTGGGGTACGCAGTATTTT
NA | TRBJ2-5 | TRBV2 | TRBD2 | CASSEEGRGGIQTQYF | TGTGCCAGCAGTGAAGAGGGGCGGGGGGGGATCCAGACCCAGTACTTC
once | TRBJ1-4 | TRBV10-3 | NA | CAIRPGQVDEKLFF | TGTGCCATCAGGCCGGGACAAGTTGATGAAAAACTGTTTTTT
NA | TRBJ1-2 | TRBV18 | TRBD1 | CASSPSQGAPRGYTF | TGTGCCAGCTCACCGTCACAGGGGGCGCCCCGGGGCTACACCTTC
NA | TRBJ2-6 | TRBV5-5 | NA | CASSLQGGYAGANVLTF | TGTGCCAGCAGCTTGCAGGGGGGGTACGCTGGGGCCAACGTCCTGACTTTC
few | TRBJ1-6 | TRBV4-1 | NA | CASSQGRGGDNSPLHF | TGCGCCAGCAGCCAAGGGAGGGGAGGGGACAATTCACCCCTCCACTTT
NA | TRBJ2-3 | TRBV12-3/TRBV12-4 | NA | CASSPGQRTDTQYF | TGTGCCAGCAGTCCGGGACAACGCACAGATACGCAGTATTTT
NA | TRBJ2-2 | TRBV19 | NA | CASRFGGAATGELFF | TGTGCCAGTAGATTCGGGGGAGCAGCCACCGGGGAGCTGTTTTTT
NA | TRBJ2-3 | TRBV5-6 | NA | CASSLNGAGTDTQYF | TGTGCCAGCAGCTTGAACGGTGCGGGAACAGATACGCAGTATTTT
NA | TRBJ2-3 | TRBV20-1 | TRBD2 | CSAGLAGGSTDTQYF | TGCAGTGCCGGACTAGCGGGAGGTAGCACAGATACGCAGTATTTT
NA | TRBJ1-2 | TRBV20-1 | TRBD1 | CSARVGRGRDGYTF | TGCAGTGCTAGAGTAGGCAGGGGGCGCGATGGCTACACCTTC
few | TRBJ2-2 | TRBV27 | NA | CASSLGGAFIGELFF | TGTGCCAGCAGTTTAGGGGGGGCCTTTATCGGGGAGCTGTTTTTT
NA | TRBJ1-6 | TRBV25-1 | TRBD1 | CASRAGGGSPLHF | TGTGCCAGCAGGGCAGGGGGTGGTTCACCCCTCCACTTT
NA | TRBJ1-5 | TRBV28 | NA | CASFLGGKGQPQHF | TGTGCCAGTTTTTTAGGGGGGAAAGGCCAGCCCCAGCATTTT
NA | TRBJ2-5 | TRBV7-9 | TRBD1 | CASSFSTGGYQETQYF | TGTGCCAGCAGCTTTTCGACAGGGGGGTACCAAGAGACCCAGTACTTC
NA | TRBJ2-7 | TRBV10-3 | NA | CAISRGMDEQYF | TGTGCCATCAGCCGGGGGATGGACGAGCAGTACTTC
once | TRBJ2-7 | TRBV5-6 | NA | CASSLLASSAYEQYF | TGTGCCAGCAGCTTATTGGCTAGCAGCGCCTACGAGCAGTACTTC
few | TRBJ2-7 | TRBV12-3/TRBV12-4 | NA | CASSPDIGTYEQYF | TGTGCCAGCAGCCCTGACATCGGGACCTACGAGCAGTACTTC
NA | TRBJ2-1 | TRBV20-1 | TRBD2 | CSARDAREVNEQFF | TGCAGTGCTAGAGATGCGCGGGAGGTAAATGAGCAGTTCTTC
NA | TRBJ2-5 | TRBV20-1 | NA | CSSVLGAKETQYF | TGCAGTTCGGTGTTGGGCGCTAAAGAGACCCAGTACTTC
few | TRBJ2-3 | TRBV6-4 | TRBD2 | CASSDSRETDTQYF | TGTGCCAGCAGTGACTCGCGGGAGACAGATACGCAGTATTTT
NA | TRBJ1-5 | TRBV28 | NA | CASSLYRVDQPQHF | TGTGCCAGCAGTTTGTACCGGGTAGATCAGCCCCAGCATTTT
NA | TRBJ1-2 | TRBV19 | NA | CASSIQRNYGYTF | TGTGCCAGTAGTATACAACGGAACTATGGCTACACCTTC
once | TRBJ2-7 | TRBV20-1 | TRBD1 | CSATADRGFDEQYF | TGCAGTGCTACGGCGGACAGGGGTTTCGACGAGCAGTACTTC
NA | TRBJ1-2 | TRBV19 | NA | CASSIGTFISGYGYTF | TGTGCCAGTAGTATCGGGACATTTATCTCGGGCTATGGCTACACCTTC
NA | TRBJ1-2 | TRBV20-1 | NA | CSAADGRGIDGYTF | TGCAGTGCCGCAGACGGCCGGGGGATCGATGGCTACACCTTC
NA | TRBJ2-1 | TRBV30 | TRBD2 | CAWSAGTSAWGQFF | TGTGCCTGGAGTGCCGGGACTAGCGCTTGGGGGCAGTTCTTC
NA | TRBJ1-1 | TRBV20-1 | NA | CSASRGVMNTEAFF | TGCAGTGCTAGTCGGGGGGTCATGAACACTGAAGCTTTCTTT
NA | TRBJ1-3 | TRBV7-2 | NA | CASSFRGNTIYF | TGTGCCAGCAGCTTTCGGGGAAACACCATATATTTT
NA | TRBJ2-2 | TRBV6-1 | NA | CASSPRTDYTGELFF | TGTGCCAGCAGTCCTCGGACAGACTACACCGGGGAGCTGTTTTTT
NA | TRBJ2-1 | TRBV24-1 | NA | CATSDFGGLGTSNEQFF | TGTGCCACCAGTGATTTTGGGGGCCTGGGTACCTCCAATGAGCAGTTCTTC
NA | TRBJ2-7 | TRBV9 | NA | CASSGSSYEQYF | TGTGCCAGCAGCGGAAGCTCCTACGAGCAGTACTTC
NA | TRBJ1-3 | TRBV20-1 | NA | CSAGSISGNTIYF | TGCAGTGCTGGGTCCATCTCTGGAAACACCATATATTTT
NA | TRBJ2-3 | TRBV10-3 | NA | CAISESIREAYTQYF | TGTGCCATCAGTGAGTCTATAAGGGAAGCATATACGCAGTATTTT
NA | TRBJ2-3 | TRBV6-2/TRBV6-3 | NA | CASSTLGGTGSTDTQYF | TGTGCCAGCAGTACGTTAGGGGGAACGGGATCCACAGATACGCAGTATTTT
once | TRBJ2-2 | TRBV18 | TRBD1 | CASSPRQGPNTGELFF | TGTGCCAGCTCGCCGAGACAGGGTCCGAACACCGGGGAGCTGTTTTTT